The 8 T cell receptor beta chains below were found in one sample sequenced in a study of blood T cells in healthy people across ages. Next came a second PCR, run for roughly 6 to 11 cycles, which used a sample-barcoded 5' primer along with a J-beta primer mix. TCRdb used MiXCR to reprocess the 5' RACE reads, holding one entry per CDR3 protein. The data contain around 800,000 distinct CDR3 sequences, 20% to 30% of them singletons. The same data also went into a second study, on T cells of mothers and their children.

Sequencing input: blood. The receptors stem from a boy aged 5-17 years in good health.

The chain joins TRBV24-1 to TRBJ1-2, with 7 bases aligning to TRBD1. CDR3 length: 17 amino acids. V lost 10 bases and J lost 0; bases outside the gene matches: 16. The germline V gene encodes CDR1 KGHDR and CDR2 SFDVKD. This CDR3 reads CATSGRQGGLPNYGYTF. CDR3 nucleotides: TGTGCCACTTCCGGAAGACAGGGCGGTCTACCTAACTATGGCTACACCTTC.

The rearrangement uses TRBV11-2 and TRBJ1-1, with D possibly being TRBD1 (6 bases). The CDR3 has 16 residues. Per germline, CDR1 SGHAT and CDR2 FQNNGV. V lost 1 base, J lost 0 bases, and 12 bases lay in between. Here the CDR3 reads CASSLVYREMNTEAFF. The CDR3 DNA is TGTGCCAGCAGCTTAGTTTACAGGGAGATGAACACTGAAGCTTTCTTT. Full variable domain (missing parts from reference TRBV11-2 and TRBJ1-1): EAGVAQSPRYKIIEKRQSVAFWCNPISGHATLYWYQQILGQGPKLLIQFQNNGVVDDSQLPKDRFSAERLKGVDSTLKIQPAKLEDSAVYLCASSLVYREMNTEAFFGQGTRLTVV.

The V and J genes are TRBV2 and TRBJ1-1, with D unresolved. The CDR3 covers 13 residues. V shed 3 bases and J shed 4 bases, with 9 bases lying between them. CDR1 and CDR2 from the germline V gene are SNHLY and FYNNEI. CDR3 sequence reads: CASSDSRSTEAFF. CDR3 in DNA: TGTGCCAGCAGTGATAGCCGCAGCACTGAAGCTTTCTTT.

The V and J genes are TRBV27 and TRBJ2-3, with D unclear. Germline V lookup: CDR1 MNHEY, CDR2 SMNVEV (reference sequence). The germline V and J ends were trimmed by 7 bases and 1 base, with 21 bases remaining between them. This CDR3 comprises 17 residues. As DNA, the CDR3 is TGTGCCAGCACTAACAACCCTCCTACAACCGGCACAGATACGCAGTATTTT. This translates into CASTNNPPTTGTDTQYF.

This clonotype turned up a few times. This chain joins TRBV19 and TRBJ2-4, with D perhaps matching TRBD2 (6 bases). CDR3 length: 16 residues. Germline assignment: CDR1 LNHDA and CDR2 SQIVND (reference sequence). V shed 3 bases and J shed 1 base, with 13 bases lying between them. The CDR3 nucleotides are TGTGCCAGTAGTATCGGGGGAAGTAAGGCCAAAAACATTCAGTACTTC. Protein product: CASSIGGSKAKNIQYF.

Worth noting for this clonotype: This CDR3 is missing its conserved last phenylalanine or tryptophan, likely due to a read error. The chain has TRBV10-3 and TRBJ2-7; 9 bases line up with TRBD1. The trim removed 8 bases at V and 3 bases at J, leaving 14 bases unmatched. The CDR3 covers 16 residues. Per the germline V gene, CDR1 is ENHRY and CDR2 is SYGVKD. The CDR3 region has the DNA TGTGCCATCGGCCCCGAGGGGGACAGGGTAGGCTACGAGCAGTACTCC. This gives the protein CAIGPEGDRVGYEQYS.

In this sample, this clonotype turned up a few times. This sequence joins TRBV14 and TRBJ2-5; weak D call: TRBD1 (5 bases). V lost 0 bases to trimming and J lost 2 bases, with 7 bases between them. The CDR3 length is 14 residues. CDR1 SGHDN and CDR2 FVKESK come from the germline V gene. DNA for the CDR3: TGTGCCAGCAGCCAAGAAGACAGTCAAGAGACCCAGTACTTC. Encoded protein: CASSQEDSQETQYF.

This clonotype was detected only a few times. This chain links TRBV12-3 or TRBV12-4 with TRBJ1-1; D possibly corresponds to TRBD1 (5 bases). V was cut by 1 base and J by 4 bases, with 10 bases left in between. The CDR3 totals 14 residues. CDR3 region: CASSLDRRGTEAFF. The CDR3 coding sequence is TGTGCCAGCAGTTTAGACCGTAGGGGCACTGAAGCTTTCTTT.